A selection of T cell receptor beta chains follows, all from one sample in a study of blood T cell repertoires in COVID-19. Only in-frame clones appear in the TCRdb table, and some are missing; sequencing was by immunoSEQ multiplex PCR. The profile covers 65,000 to 85,000 clones, with roughly 91% appearing a single time and roughly 20% taken by the ten largest. Specimen: peripheral blood. These receptors were collected from a human donor in a cohort sampled during active COVID-19. Both conserved end residues are trimmed from each CDR3. Expanded clones are given a class, and other clones once, few, many or no size at all.

clone_size v_call cdr3_aa
- TRBV3-1/TRBV3-2 ASSGLGGGEKLF
- TRBV11-2 ASSPRGRGARDTQY
- TRBV6-4 ASSETPASGGTDTQY
- TRBV19 ASRPTGASGNTIY
- TRBV27 ASTPMGASGELF
- TRBV9 ASSPRQSEQY
- TRBV27 ASSRQSNTGELF
- TRBV20-1 SASHRGQTGELF
- TRBV3-1/TRBV3-2 ASSHTGTSSDTQY
- TRBV5-1 ASSLNERKETQY
- TRBV5-5 ASSQAEYGYT
- TRBV5-4 ASSPRAGALDTQY
once TRBV10-2 ASLTPLKTYEQY
- TRBV9 ASSRLDSITGELF
- TRBV30 AWRDLAGVGEQY
- TRBV19 ARTRLPRDKLQPQH
- TRBV5-6 ASSSVGGLVYGYT
- TRBV6-5 ASSYSLTGGDYEQY
- TRBV15 ATSRDRGNYGYT
- TRBV6-2/TRBV6-3 ASSLPVQGSNQPQH
- TRBV2 ASSSTYFQPQH
once TRBV28 ASSRQGLEAF
once TRBV27 ASSPDPPDRVGEQY